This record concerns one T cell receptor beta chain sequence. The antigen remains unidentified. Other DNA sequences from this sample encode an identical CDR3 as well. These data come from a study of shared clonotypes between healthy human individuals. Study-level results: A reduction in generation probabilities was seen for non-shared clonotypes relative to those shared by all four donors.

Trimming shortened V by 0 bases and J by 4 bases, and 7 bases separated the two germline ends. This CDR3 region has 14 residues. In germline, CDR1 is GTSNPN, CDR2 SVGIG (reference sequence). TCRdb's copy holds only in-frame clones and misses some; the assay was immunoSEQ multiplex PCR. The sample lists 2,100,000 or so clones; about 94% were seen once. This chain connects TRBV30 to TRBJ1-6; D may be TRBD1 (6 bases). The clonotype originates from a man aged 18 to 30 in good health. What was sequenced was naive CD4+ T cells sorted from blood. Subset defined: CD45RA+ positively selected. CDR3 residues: CAWSVTGYNSPLHF. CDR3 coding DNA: TGTGCCTGGAGTGTTACAGGGTATAATTCACCCCTCCACTTT.